This TCR beta chain is from a study of T cells in tumors and immune-related adverse events. With V trimmed by 3 bases and J by 7 bases, 3 bases remained unmatched. The CDR3 runs 13 residues. Germline lookup yields CDR1 SGHRS and CDR2 YFSETQ. Here immunoSEQ multiplex PCR was the method, and the copy in TCRdb shows in-frame clones only, minus some. The sample holds about 11,000 clones, 85% to 95% seen once. The TCR sequence derives from a female donor with metastatic renal cell carcinoma. The rearrangement joins TRBV5-1 to TRBJ2-2; 7 bases fit TRBD1. Sequencing was performed on lymph node tissue, taken from a patient treated with anti-PD-1 therapy. The CDR3 DNA reads as TGCGCCAGCAGCTCGACAGGGATCGGGGAGCTGTTTTTT. It encodes CASSSTGIGELFF.